The present T cell receptor (beta chain) was sequenced within a study of T cells in Graves' hyperthyroidism and ophthalmopathy. Regions amplified from RNA transcripts were the TCR beta CDR3 regions. HTBI primers were the set used in a first-round RT-PCR of the TCR CDR3. TCRdb redid the calling of the multiplex PCR reads with MiXCR, one entry per CDR3 protein. Here the sample spans fewer than 400,000 distinct CDR3 sequences, around a sixth being singletons. Many counts were recorded for this clonotype. Germline values: CDR1 SEHNR, CDR2 FQNEAQ (reference sequence). The CDR3 runs to 13 residues. V lost 3 bases to trimming and J lost 5 bases; unmatched junction nucleotides: 0.

Specimen: blood. The sequence was obtained from a woman younger than 30 with Graves' hyperthyroidism that later progressed to Graves' ophthalmopathy. This sequence joins TRBV7-9 and TRBJ2-7, with 11 bases aligning to TRBD2. In DNA form, the CDR3 reads TGTGCCAGCAGCTTTAGCGGGAGGGACGAGCAGTACTTC. The encoded protein is CASSFSGRDEQYF.